A single sample gave rise to the 20 T cell receptor beta chains below, sequenced in a study of regulatory T cells in long-lasting Graves disease. Through Arm-PCR of CDR3 regions and iRepertoire HTBI primers, TCR beta libraries were built. In TCRdb, the multiplex PCR reads were re-called with MiXCR into one record per CDR3 protein. This table holds 400,000 to 500,000 distinct CDR3 sequences, roughly 21% found once. The sample's time point: persistent/refractory GD, antithyroid drugs over 5 years with positive TRAb. RNA extracted from PBMCs served as the sequencing template. The sequencing used peripheral blood mononuclear cells (PBMCs), collected when the disease was refractory, from a patient treated with antithyroid drugs. These receptor sequences come from a female donor with Graves disease.

About this clonotype itself: It differs at one base from a far larger clone, so likely a read error. The chain couples TRBV6-1 to TRBJ2-5; D gene uncertain. Germline CDR1 MNHNS, CDR2 SASEGT. The CDR3 has 13 amino acids. CDR3 loop: CASRGTSLETQCF. The CDR3, as DNA: TGTGCCAGCAGAGGAACTTCCTTAGAGACCCAGTGCTTC.

This clonotype was counted at least ten times. The V gene is TRBV29-1, the J gene TRBJ2-2; D may match TRBD1 or TRBD2 (5 bases each). The CDR3 has 11 residues. The V gene's germline CDR1 is SQVTM and CDR2 ANQGSEA. Trimming shortened V by 5 bases and J by 7 bases, and 8 bases separated the two germline ends. The CDR3 is CSVRGVGELFF. The CDR3 DNA follows: TGCAGCGTTCGAGGGGTCGGGGAGCTGTTTTTT.

This clonotype appeared many times. This sequence joins TRBV28 and TRBJ1-1; 7 bases align to TRBD1. V shed 2 bases, J shed 1 base, and the junction held 1 base outside the gene matches. The CDR3 runs 14 residues. Per germline, CDR1 MDHEN and CDR2 SYDVKM. For the CDR3, the DNA is TGTGCCAGCAGTTTACACAGGGGGAACACTGAAGCTTTCTTT. This translates into CASSLHRGNTEAFF.

A remark on this clonotype: One end of the junction fails to match germline, which may point to a read error. This chain joins TRBV19 and TRBJ2-7, with 7 bases aligning to TRBD2. The CDR3 runs 14 residues. CDR1 and CDR2 (germline): LNHDA, SQIVND (reference sequence). CDR3 loop: CASRQTGGSHEQYF. DNA of the CDR3: TGTGCCAGTAGACAGACGGGAGGCTCCCACGAGCAGTACTTC.

In its sample, this clonotype was seen many times. J is TRBJ1-5 and V is TRBV24-1; D gene ambiguous. Per germline, CDR1 KGHDR and CDR2 SFDVKD. The V end was cut by 5 bases, the J end by 3 bases, with 16 bases between. This CDR3 is built from 16 residues. DNA of the CDR3: TGTGCCACCAGTGGGATTGACGGTGACCTCAATCAGCCCCAGCATTTT. Residues: CATSGIDGDLNQPQHF.

The sample holds many counts of this clonotype. CDR3 DNA: TGTGCCAGCAGCGGACTAGCGGGAGCCTACGAGCAGTACTTC. Translated: CASSGLAGAYEQYF. J is TRBJ2-7 and V is TRBV11-2; the match to TRBD2 covers 13 bases. Germline loops: CDR1 SGHAT, CDR2 FQNNGV. The CDR3 runs to 14 residues. V shed 5 bases and J 2 bases; nucleotides not matched to a gene: 0. The full variable domain, in which reference TRBV11-2 and TRBJ2-7 provide the parts outside the CDR3, is EAGVAQSPRYKIIEKRQSVAFWCNPISGHATLYWYQQILGQGPKLLIQFQNNGVVDDSQLPKDRFSAERLKGVDSTLKIQPAKLEDSAVYLCASSGLAGAYEQYFGPGTRLTVT.

This clonotype was found many times. The chain has TRBV7-3 and TRBJ2-6; D is unresolved. The CDR3 has 15 residues. V was shortened by 5 bases and J by 0 bases, with 8 bases between the two germline ends. Germline V gene lookup returns CDR1 SGHTA and CDR2 FQGTGA. DNA for the CDR3: TGTGCCAGCAGCCGTTCCTTCTCTGGGGCCAACGTCCTGACTTTC. Residues: CASSRSFSGANVLTF.

The V call is TRBV10-3, the J call TRBJ2-7; no definite D call. Germline values: CDR1 ENHRY, CDR2 SYGVKD. The ends were cut back, 8 bases at V and 0 bases at J, with 8 bases in the middle. This CDR3 contains 12 residues. The CDR3 loop reads CAIRGSSYEQYF. The CDR3 DNA reads TGTGCCATCCGTGGTAGCTCCTACGAGCAGTACTTC.

V gene TRBV2 combines with J gene TRBJ2-1, with D perhaps assigned TRBD1 or TRBD2 (5 bases each). The CDR3 extends over 15 amino acids. CDR1 SNHLY and CDR2 FYNNEI come from the germline V gene. With 0 bases removed from V and 7 bases from J, the gap between germline ends came to 13 bases. The CDR3 protein is CASSEARGTSNEQFF. For the CDR3, the DNA is TGTGCCAGCAGTGAAGCGCGAGGGACCTCAAATGAGCAGTTCTTC.

This clonotype was counted only a few times. The rearrangement links TRBV2 to TRBJ1-5, with D tentatively TRBD1 (5 bases). Trimming removed 7 bases at V and 3 bases at J, with 13 bases between. Germline values: CDR1 SNHLY, CDR2 FYNNEI. This CDR3 contains 14 residues. The CDR3 sequence is CASTAGHVNQPQHF. The CDR3 DNA is TGTGCCAGCACGGCTGGACATGTCAATCAGCCCCAGCATTTT. Full variable domain (outside the CDR3, taken from reference TRBV2 and TRBJ1-5): EPEVTQTPSHQVTQMGQEVILRCVPISNHLYFYWYRQILGQKVEFLVSFYNNEISEKSEIFDDQFSVERPDGSNFTLKIRSTKLEDSAMYFCASTAGHVNQPQHFGDGTRLSIL.

About this clonotype: One base away lies a much larger clone, so this may be a sequencing read error. V usage is TRBV10-3 and J usage is TRBJ1-5, with D possibly matching TRBD1 (5 bases). Germline-derived CDR1 and CDR2 are ENHRY and SYGVKD. The CDR3 has 15 amino acids. V was clipped by 0 bases and J by 4 bases, with 10 bases between them. The CDR3 sequence: CAISESGAANQPQHF. As DNA, the CDR3 is TGTGCCATCAGTGAGTCCGGGGCAGCGAATCAGCCCCAGCATTTT.

This clonotype occurred a few times. The rearrangement links TRBV20-1 to TRBJ2-7; D is ambiguous. Trimming removed 1 base at V and 7 bases at J, with 26 bases between. Germline CDR1 DFQATT, CDR2 SNEGSKA (reference sequence). The CDR3 covers 17 residues. The CDR3 region is CSARGAVAVSPPREQYF. DNA for the CDR3: TGCAGTGCTAGAGGGGCGGTTGCGGTGTCCCCCCCTCGGGAGCAGTACTTC.

This clonotype was detected ten times or more. V usage is TRBV15 and J usage is TRBJ2-7; TRBD1 matches at 8 bases. This CDR3 comprises 15 residues. Per germline, CDR1 LNHNV and CDR2 YYDKDF (reference sequence). V lost 0 bases and J lost 4; bases outside the gene matches: 5. CDR3 residues: CATSREFTGGYEQYF. In nucleotides, the CDR3 is TGTGCCACCAGCAGAGAGTTTACAGGGGGGTACGAGCAGTACTTC. Together with reference TRBV15 and TRBJ2-7, the CDR3 gives the full variable domain: DAMVIQNPRYQVTQFGKPVTLSCSQTLNHNVMYWYQQKSSQAPKLLFHYYDKDFNNEADTPDNFQSRRPNTSFCFLDIRSPGLGDTAMYLCATSREFTGGYEQYFGPGTRLTVT.

This chain joins TRBV3-1 and TRBJ2-2; TRBD2 aligns across 7 bases. CDR1 is LGHDT, CDR2 YNNKEL, per germline (reference sequence). This CDR3 comprises 17 residues. Trimming took 0 bases from V and 4 from J; bases not matched to a gene: 8. DNA of the CDR3: TGTGCCAGCAGCCAAGAGGGCTTGCGGGAGATCACCGGGGAGCTGTTTTTT. It translates to CASSQEGLREITGELFF.

There are a few counts of this clonotype. The chain couples TRBV5-1 to TRBJ2-5; no definite D call. V gave up 0 bases and J gave up 5 bases, with 8 bases separating them. The CDR3 is 13 residues long. CDR1 SGHRS and CDR2 YFSETQ come from the germline V gene. The CDR3 reads CASSLDQPETQYF. The CDR3 DNA follows: TGCGCCAGCAGCTTGGACCAACCCGAGACCCAGTACTTC.

This clonotype was detected only a few times. The CDR3 here is CSGRTGSYEQYF. CDR3 DNA sequence: TGCAGCGGGAGGACAGGCAGCTACGAGCAGTACTTC. The genes are TRBV29-1 and TRBJ2-7; TRBD1 agrees at 7 bases. Losses at the gene ends were 7 bases for V and 3 bases for J; bases not matched to a gene: 6. Germline V gene sequence: CDR1 SQVTM, CDR2 ANQGSEA. This CDR3 has 12 residues.

The gene calls are TRBV6-2 or TRBV6-3 and TRBJ2-7; D ambiguous. CDR3 length: 14 amino acids. The germline V gene encodes CDR1 MNHEY and CDR2 SVGEGT. Trimming shortened V by 5 bases and J by 4 bases, and 15 bases separated the two germline ends. CDR3 nucleotides: TGTGCCAGCAGTGATCATTCGGAACAGTACGAGCAGTACTTC. Encoded protein: CASSDHSEQYEQYF.

The J gene is TRBJ2-1, the V gene TRBV20-1; D gene uncertain. The CDR3 sequence is 14 residues long. The germline V gene has CDR1 DFQATT and CDR2 SNEGSKA (reference sequence). With 1 base removed from V and 4 bases from J, the gap between germline ends came to 11 bases. The CDR3 bases are TGCAGTGCTAGAGTTCTAACGTCTTACAATGAGCAGTTCTTC. It codes for CSARVLTSYNEQFF.

The rearrangement joins TRBV7-9 to TRBJ1-4; TRBD1 matches 7 bases. The germline gives CDR1 SEHNR, CDR2 FQNEAQ (reference sequence). V was clipped by 5 bases and J by 6 bases; unmatched bases: 6. The CDR3 loop spans 14 amino acids. CDR3 DNA sequence: TGTGCCAGCAGCACCAGGGGGATCGATGAAAAACTGTTTTTT. Protein sequence: CASSTRGIDEKLFF.

This clonotype was recorded many times. The chain carries TRBV28 and TRBJ1-6, with a weak D call TRBD1 (6 bases). The CDR3 extends over 16 amino acids. Trimming took 5 bases from V and 4 from J, leaving 15 bases between them. Looked up from germline, CDR1 is MDHEN and CDR2 is SYDVKM. The CDR3 is CASSLDTGQYNSPLHF. In nucleotides, the CDR3 is TGTGCCAGCAGTCTTGATACGGGACAATATAATTCACCCCTCCACTTT.